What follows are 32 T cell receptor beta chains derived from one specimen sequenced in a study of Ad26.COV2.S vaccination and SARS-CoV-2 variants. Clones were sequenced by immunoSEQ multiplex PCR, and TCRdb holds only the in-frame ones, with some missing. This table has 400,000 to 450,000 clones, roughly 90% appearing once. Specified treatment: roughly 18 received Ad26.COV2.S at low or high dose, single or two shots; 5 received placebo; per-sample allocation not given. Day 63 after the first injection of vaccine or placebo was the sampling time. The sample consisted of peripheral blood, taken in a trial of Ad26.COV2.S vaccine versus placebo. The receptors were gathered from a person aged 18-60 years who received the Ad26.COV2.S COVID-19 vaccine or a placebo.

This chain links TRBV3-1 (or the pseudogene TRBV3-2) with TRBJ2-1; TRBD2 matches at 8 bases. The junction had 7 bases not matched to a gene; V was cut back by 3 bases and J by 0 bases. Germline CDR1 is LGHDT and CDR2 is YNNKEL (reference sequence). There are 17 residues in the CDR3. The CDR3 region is CASSQELLADSYNEQFF. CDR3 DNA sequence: TGTGCCAGCAGCCAGGAACTACTAGCGGACTCCTACAATGAGCAGTTCTTC.

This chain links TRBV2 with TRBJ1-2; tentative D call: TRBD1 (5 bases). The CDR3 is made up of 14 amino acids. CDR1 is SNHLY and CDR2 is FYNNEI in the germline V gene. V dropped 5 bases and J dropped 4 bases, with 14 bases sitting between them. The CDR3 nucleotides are TGTGCCAGCAGTTCCGGGACCGGGGGCTATGGCTACACCTTC. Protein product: CASSSGTGGYGYTF.

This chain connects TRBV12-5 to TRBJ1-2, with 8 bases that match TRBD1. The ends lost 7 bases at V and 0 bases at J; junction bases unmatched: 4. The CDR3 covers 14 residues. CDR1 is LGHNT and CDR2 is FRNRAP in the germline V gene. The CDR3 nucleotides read TGTGCTAGTGTCCGGACAGGGACTAACTATGGCTACACCTTC. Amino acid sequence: CASVRTGTNYGYTF.

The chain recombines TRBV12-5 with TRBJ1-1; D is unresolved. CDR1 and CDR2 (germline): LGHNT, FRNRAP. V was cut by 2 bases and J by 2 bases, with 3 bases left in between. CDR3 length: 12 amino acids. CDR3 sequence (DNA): TGTGCTAGTGGTTTGCAAAACACTGAAGCTTTCTTT. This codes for CASGLQNTEAFF.

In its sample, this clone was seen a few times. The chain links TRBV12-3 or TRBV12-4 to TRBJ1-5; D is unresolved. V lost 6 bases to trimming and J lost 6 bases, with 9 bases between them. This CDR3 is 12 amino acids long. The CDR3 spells CASSPVGQPQHF. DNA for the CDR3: TGTGCCAGCAGCCCGGTCGGTCAGCCCCAGCATTTT.

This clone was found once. CDR3 region: CASSLAGPYEQYF. For the CDR3, the DNA is TGTGCCAGCAGTTTGGCGGGTCCCTACGAGCAGTACTTC. The rearrangement links TRBV6-5 to TRBJ2-7, with D possibly TRBD2 on 5 matching bases. Trimming removed 4 bases at V and 2 bases at J, with 9 bases between. The CDR3 extends over 13 amino acids. Germline lookup yields CDR1 MNHEY and CDR2 SVGAGI.

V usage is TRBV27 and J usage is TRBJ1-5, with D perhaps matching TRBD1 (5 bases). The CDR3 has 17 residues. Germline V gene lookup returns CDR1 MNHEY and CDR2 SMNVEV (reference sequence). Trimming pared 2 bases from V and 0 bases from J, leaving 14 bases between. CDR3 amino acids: CASSLGGGPYSNQPQHF. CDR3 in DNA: TGTGCCAGCAGTTTAGGGGGAGGACCTTATAGCAATCAGCCCCAGCATTTT.

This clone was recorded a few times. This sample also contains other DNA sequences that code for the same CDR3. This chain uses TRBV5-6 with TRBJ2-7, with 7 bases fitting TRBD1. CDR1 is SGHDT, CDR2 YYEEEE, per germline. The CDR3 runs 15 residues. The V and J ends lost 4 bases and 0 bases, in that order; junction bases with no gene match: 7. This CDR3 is CASSLGQAVSYEQYF. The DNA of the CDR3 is TGTGCCAGCAGCCTTGGACAGGCCGTCTCCTACGAGCAGTACTTC.

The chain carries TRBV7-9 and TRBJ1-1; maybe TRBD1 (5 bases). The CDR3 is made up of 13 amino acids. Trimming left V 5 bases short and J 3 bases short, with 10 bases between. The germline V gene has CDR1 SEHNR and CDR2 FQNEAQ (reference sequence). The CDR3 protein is CASSVGTHTEAFF. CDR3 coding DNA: TGTGCCAGCAGCGTAGGGACCCACACTGAAGCTTTCTTT.

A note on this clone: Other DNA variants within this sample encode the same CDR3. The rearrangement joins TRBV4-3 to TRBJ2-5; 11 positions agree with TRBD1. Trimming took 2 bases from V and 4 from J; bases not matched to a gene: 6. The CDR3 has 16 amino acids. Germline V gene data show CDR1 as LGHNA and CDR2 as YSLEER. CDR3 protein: CASSQSGTGGGETQYF. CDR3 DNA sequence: TGCGCCAGCAGCCAATCCGGGACAGGGGGTGGAGAGACCCAGTACTTC.

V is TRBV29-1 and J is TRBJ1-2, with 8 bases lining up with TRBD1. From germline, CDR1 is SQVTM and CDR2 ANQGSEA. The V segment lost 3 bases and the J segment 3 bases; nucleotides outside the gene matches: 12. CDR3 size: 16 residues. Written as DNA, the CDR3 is TGCAGCGTTGACACCGGGACAGGTCATGTTCACTATGGCTACACCTTC. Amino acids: CSVDTGTGHVHYGYTF.

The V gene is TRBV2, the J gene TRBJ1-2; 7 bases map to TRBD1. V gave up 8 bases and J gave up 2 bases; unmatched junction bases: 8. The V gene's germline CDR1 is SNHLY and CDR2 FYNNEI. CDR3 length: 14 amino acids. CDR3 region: CASPQGGRNYGYTF. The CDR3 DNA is TGTGCCAGCCCGCAGGGGGGGCGCAACTATGGCTACACCTTC.

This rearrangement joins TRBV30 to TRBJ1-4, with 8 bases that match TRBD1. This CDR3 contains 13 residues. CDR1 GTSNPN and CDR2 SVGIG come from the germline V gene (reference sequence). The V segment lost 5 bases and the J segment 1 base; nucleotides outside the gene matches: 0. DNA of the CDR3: TGTGCCTGGGACAGGGGAACTAATGAAAAACTGTTTTTT. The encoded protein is CAWDRGTNEKLFF. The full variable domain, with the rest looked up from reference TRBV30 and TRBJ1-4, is SQTIHQWPATLVQPVGSPLSLECTVEGTSNPNLYWYRQAAGRGLQLLFYSVGIGQISSEVPQNLSASRPQDRQFILSSKKLLLSDSGFYLCAWDRGTNEKLFFGSGTQLSVL.

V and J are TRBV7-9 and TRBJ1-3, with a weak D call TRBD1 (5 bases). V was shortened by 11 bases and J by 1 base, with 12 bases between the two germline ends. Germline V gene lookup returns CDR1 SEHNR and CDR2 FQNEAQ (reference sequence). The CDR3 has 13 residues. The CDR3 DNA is TGTGCCTCGGGGCATGGTTCTGGAAACACCATATATTTT. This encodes CASGHGSGNTIYF.

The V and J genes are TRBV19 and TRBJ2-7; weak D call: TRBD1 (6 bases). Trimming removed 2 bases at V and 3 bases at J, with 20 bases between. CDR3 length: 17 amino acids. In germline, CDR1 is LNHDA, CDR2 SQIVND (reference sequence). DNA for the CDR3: TGTGCCAGTAGTATAAGCAGGGGACGGAACCCTCTCTACGAGCAGTACTTC. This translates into CASSISRGRNPLYEQYF.

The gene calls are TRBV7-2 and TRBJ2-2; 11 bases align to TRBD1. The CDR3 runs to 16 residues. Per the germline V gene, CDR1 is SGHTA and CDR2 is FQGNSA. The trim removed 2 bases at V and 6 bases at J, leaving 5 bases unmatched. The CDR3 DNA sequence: TGTGCCAGCAGCTTATTTGGGACAGGGGGAGCCGGGGAGCTGTTTTTT. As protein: CASSLFGTGGAGELFF.

CDR3 residues: CASSSYGDTRGDTQYF. CDR3 coding DNA: TGTGCCAGCAGCTCCTACGGGGACACACGTGGAGATACGCAGTATTTT. The genes are TRBV7-2 and TRBJ2-3, with D tentatively TRBD1 (6 bases). The CDR3 totals 16 residues. Germline values: CDR1 SGHTA, CDR2 FQGNSA. Between the trimmed V and J ends, which lost 4 bases and 5 bases, there was a span of 19 bases.

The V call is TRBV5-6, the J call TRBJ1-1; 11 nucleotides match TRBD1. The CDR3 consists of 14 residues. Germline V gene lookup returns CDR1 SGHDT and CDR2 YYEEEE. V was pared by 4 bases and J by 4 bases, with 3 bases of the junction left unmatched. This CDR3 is CASSTGTGGTEAFF. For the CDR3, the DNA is TGTGCCAGCAGCACAGGGACAGGGGGCACTGAAGCTTTCTTT.

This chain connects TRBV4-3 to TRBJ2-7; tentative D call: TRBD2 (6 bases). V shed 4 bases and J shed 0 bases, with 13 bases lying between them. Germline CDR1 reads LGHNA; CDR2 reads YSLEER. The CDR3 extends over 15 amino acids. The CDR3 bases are TGCGCCAGCAGCCTCACCGGGGGTCTCTCCTACGAGCAGTACTTC. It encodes CASSLTGGLSYEQYF.

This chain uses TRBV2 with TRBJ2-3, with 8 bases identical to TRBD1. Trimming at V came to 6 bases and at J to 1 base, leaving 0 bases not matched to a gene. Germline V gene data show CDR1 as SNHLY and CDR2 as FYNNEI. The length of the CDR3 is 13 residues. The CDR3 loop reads CASRTGGTDTQYF. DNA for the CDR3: TGTGCCAGCAGGACAGGGGGCACAGATACGCAGTATTTT.

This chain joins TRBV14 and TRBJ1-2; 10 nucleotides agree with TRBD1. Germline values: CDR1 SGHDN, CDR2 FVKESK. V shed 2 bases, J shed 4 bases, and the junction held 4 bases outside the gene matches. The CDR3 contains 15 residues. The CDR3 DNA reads TGTGCCAGCAGCCAACAGACAGGGGGCGGCTATGGCTACACCTTC. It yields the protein CASSQQTGGGYGYTF.

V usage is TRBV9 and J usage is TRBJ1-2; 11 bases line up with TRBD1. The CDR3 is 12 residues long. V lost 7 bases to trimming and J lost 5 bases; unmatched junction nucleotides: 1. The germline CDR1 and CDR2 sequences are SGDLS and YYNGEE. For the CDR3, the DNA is TGTGCCAGCCGGGACAGGGGGTATGGCTACACCTTC. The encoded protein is CASRDRGYGYTF.

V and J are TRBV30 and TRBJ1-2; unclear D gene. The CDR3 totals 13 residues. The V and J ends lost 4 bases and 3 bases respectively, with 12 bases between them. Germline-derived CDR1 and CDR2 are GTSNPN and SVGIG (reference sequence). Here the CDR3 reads CAWTGPPHYGYTF. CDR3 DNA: TGTGCCTGGACCGGGCCCCCACACTATGGCTACACCTTC.

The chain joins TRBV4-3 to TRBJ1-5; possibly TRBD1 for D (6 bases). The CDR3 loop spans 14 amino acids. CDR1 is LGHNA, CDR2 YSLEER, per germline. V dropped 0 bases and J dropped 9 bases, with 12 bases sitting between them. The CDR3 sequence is CASSQDLGGRPQHF. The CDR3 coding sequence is TGCGCCAGCAGCCAAGATTTAGGGGGACGGCCCCAGCATTTT.

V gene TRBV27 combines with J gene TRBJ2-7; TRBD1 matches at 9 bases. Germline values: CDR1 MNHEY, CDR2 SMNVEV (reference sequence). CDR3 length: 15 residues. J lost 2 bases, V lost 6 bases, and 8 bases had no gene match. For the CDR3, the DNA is TGTGCCAGCAGGAAAAGGGGACAGGGACCCTACGAGCAGTACTTC. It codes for CASRKRGQGPYEQYF.

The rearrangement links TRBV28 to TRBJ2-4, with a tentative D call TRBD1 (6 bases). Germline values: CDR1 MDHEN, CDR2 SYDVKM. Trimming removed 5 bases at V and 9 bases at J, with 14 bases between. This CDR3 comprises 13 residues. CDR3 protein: CASSTGTPSIQYF. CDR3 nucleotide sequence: TGTGCCAGCAGTACCGGGACACCCAGCATTCAGTACTTC.

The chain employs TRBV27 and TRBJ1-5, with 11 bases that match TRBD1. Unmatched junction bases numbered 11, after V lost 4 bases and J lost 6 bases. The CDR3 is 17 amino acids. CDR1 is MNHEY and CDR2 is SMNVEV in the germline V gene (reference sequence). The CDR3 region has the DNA TGTGCCAGCAGTTCCCGGGGGACAGGGGGATTCGGTCAGCCCCAGCATTTT. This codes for CASSSRGTGGFGQPQHF.

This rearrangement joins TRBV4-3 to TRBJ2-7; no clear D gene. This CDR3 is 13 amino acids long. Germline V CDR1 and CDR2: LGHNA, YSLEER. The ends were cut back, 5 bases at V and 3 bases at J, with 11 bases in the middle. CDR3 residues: CASSSFRNYEQYF. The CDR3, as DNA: TGCGCCAGCAGCTCGTTTCGGAACTACGAGCAGTACTTC.

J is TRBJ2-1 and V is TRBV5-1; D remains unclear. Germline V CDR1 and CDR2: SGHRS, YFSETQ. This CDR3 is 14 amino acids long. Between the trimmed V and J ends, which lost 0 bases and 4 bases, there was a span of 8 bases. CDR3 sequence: CASSLVWHYNEQFF. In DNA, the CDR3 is TGCGCCAGCAGCTTGGTCTGGCATTACAATGAGCAGTTCTTC. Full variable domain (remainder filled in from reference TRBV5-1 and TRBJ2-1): KAGVTQTPRYLIKTRGQQVTLSCSPISGHRSVSWYQQTPGQGLQFLFEYFSETQRNKGNFPGRFSGRQFSNSRSEMNVSTLELGDSALYLCASSLVWHYNEQFFGPGTRLTVL.

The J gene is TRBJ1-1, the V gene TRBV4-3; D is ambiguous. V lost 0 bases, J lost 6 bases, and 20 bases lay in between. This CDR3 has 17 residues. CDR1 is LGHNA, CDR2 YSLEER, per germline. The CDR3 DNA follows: TGCGCCAGCAGCCAAGAGACCCTTTGGACGGGAGATCCTGAAGCTTTCTTT. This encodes CASSQETLWTGDPEAFF.

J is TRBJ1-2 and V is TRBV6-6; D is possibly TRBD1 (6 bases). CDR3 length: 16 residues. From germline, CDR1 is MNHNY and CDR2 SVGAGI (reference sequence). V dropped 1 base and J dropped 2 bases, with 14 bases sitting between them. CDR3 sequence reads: CASSYLGGTRNYGYTF. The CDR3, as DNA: TGTGCCAGCAGTTACTTGGGGGGCACTCGGAACTATGGCTACACCTTC.

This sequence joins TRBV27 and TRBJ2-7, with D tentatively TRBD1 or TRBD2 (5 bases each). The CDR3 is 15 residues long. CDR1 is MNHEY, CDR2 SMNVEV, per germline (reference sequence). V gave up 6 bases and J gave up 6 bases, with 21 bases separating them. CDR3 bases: TGTGCCAGCAGAACGGGGCTTATGAGGGGAAGCGAGCAGTACTTC. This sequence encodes CASRTGLMRGSEQYF.